This entry describes one T cell receptor (beta chain). Its antigen remains undetermined. There are no base qualities to consult, and no much larger clone falls within one base. This sample was included in a study of T cell changes during pregnancy in multiple sclerosis (dated by TCRdb to between 2018 and 2021). For context, the study as a whole: The study examined how the T cell repertoire changed over the course of pregnancy in women with multiple sclerosis.

The library relied on the immunoSEQ multiplex PCR assay. TCRdb retrieved this table from immuneACCESS and kept in-frame rearrangements only. Not all clones are present; in checked studies, unresolved V genes account for under half, and no reason is known for the remainder. In this sample the table shows around 63,000 clones, around 92% of which occur a single time. The top ten hold more than 1.2% of the sample. This TCR came from a female donor with multiple sclerosis, enrolled in a pregnancy study. Specimen: peripheral blood, collected after pregnancy.

The CDR3 reads CASSYGTSGRRETQYF. The bases read TGTGCCAGCAGTTACGGGACTAGCGGGAGGCGGGAGACCCAGTACTTC. The sequence joins TRBV6-5 to TRBJ2-5, with 15 bases matching TRBD2. The CDR3 contains 16 residues, cysteine and phenylalanine counted. Of all the DNA, just the CDR3 is kept, 48 bases in frame from base 1. From a lookup of the germline V gene, CDR1 and CDR2 are MNHEY and SVGAGI. V loses 2 bases at its end and J loses 5 bases; junction bases beyond the gene matches: 3.